This entry describes one TCR beta chain. The clone's antigen remains unknown. Base qualities are not recorded, but no much larger clone differs from it by a single base. This specimen belongs to a study of Graves' ophthalmopathy and Graves' hyperthyroidism (dated by TCRdb to 2016 to 2018). With respect to the entire study: A patient counted as having stable hyperthyroidism if there was no progression to ophthalmopathy within 18 months of follow-up. A discovery set of 100 patients (43 ophthalmopathy, around 57 stable hyperthyroidism) was enrolled to explore V-J signatures distinguishing ophthalmopathy from hyperthyroidism. The study used TCR beta repertoire signatures to distinguish Graves' ophthalmopathy from Graves' hyperthyroidism and to predict progression to ophthalmopathy. In a handful of hyperthyroidism patients, the T-cell repertoires found in thyroid tissue were compared with those found in blood. Following sample collection, hyperthyroidism patients were given methimazole at a starting dose of 30 mg daily, and ophthalmopathy patients were given high-dose intravenous methylprednisolone. In total, 135 blood samples were TCR-sequenced: fewer than 50 ophthalmopathy, under 85 hyperthyroidism and some 17 hyperthyroidism-to-ophthalmopathy patients. For independent validation, a separate cohort was made up of approximately 18 hyperthyroidism patients plus 17 patients who later progressed from hyperthyroidism to ophthalmopathy.

Broad study findings and their caveats: In validation, the model predicted ophthalmopathy progression with more than 70% sensitivity and 72.22% specificity; 12 predicted patients were CT-confirmed with GO in a median of about 7.1 months. Most expanded thyroid clonotypes with frequency above 0.001 were also detected in blood, suggesting blood repertoires may reflect the thyroid immune response. No statistical method was used to predetermine the sample size, and group allocation was not hidden from the investigators. In cross-validation, the 13-signature model distinguished ophthalmopathy from stable hyperthyroidism with approximately 90% sensitivity and about 84% specificity, and in the test set the corresponding values were approximately 80% and 68%.

Inclusive of the bounding cysteine and phenylalanine, the CDR3 is 15 residues long. Of all the DNA, just the CDR3 is kept, 45 bases in frame from base 1. The germline V gene (reference sequence) specifies LNHDA as CDR1 and SQIVND as CDR2. Cut back by 9 bases and 8 bases, the V and J ends lie 25 bases apart. Patients with hyperthyroidism were aged 18 to 65 years, had been newly diagnosed, and had a disease duration of less than 2 months. Patients were excluded if they had other autoimmune diseases, uncontrolled infections, pregnancy or lactation. Clinical symptoms, serum thyroxine, TRAb, thyroid ultrasound and orbital computed tomography formed the basis of the diagnosis. Trizol reagent was used to extract the total RNA, and its quality was then checked on an Agilent 2100 Bioanalyzer. For repertoire sequencing, TCR beta CDR3 regions were amplified from RNA transcripts. The first round of RT-PCR was done with HTBI primers and the Qiagen OneStep RT-PCR kit, and was followed by a second round of multiplex PCR, then size selection and purification. The libraries underwent paired-end sequencing with 100 bp reads on an Illumina HiSeq2000. The paper's data handling went like this. SOAPnuke was used to process the reads, removing any read that contained adapters or uncalled bases, had a mean Phred below 15, or lacked an exact match to the constant primer or identifier. COPE v1.2.5 was used to merge the high-quality paired reads. Clonotypes were defined as unique nucleotide sequences and were aligned to IMGT TRB V, D and J references using MiTCR v1.1. The analysis was limited to V-J combinations with a frequency above 0.0001, which together covered 99.2% of the repertoires. A TCR clonal expansion and chaos score per V-J combination was defined as the ratio of F50 clonal expansion to chaos observed in the TCRdist matrix. Features were reduced by Welch's t-statistics and random forest to approximately 13 V-J combinations, which fed a naive Bayes classifier. The similarity between thyroid and blood repertoires was quantified using the Morisita-Horn index. TCRdb took the public reads, trimmed them with fastp at Q25, ran MiXCR for clone calling and kept in-frame beta chains. Under each unique CDR3 protein, matching rows form one entry showing the most common genes and DNA. The V and J calls were determined by TCRdb, not by the authors. Present in this sample are around 1,000,000 distinct CDR3 sequences, about 36% of which were seen just once. The top ten constitute 11% of the sample.

This clonotype was sampled from an adult man with Graves' hyperthyroidism. Sequenced: peripheral blood or thyroid tissue (not recorded which). The rearrangement combines TRBV19 with TRBJ1-2; no confident D gene assignment can be made. The CDR3 corresponds to CASSVGMRWHEGYTF. The DNA sequence is TGTGCCAGCAGCGTAGGGATGCGGTGGCATGAGGGCTACACCTTC.